The following is a T cell receptor beta chain sequence with its context. Its specificity is not known. The data belong to a study of T cell responses to AZD1222 COVID-19 vaccine. Study-level points and caveats: Females outnumbered males among donors, who were mostly white British; clonal diversity was possibly underestimated. Researchers took repertoire samples only after the peak T cell response had come. Only 5 or 6 individuals given AZD1222 were seropositive at baseline. Two AZD1222 doses significantly raised spike-specific TCR breadth and depth over controls.

The germline V and J ends were trimmed by 6 bases and 0 bases, with 21 bases remaining between them. The V gene's germline CDR1 is KGHSH and CDR2 LQKENI. The CDR3 length is 18 residues. Using immunoSEQ multiplex PCR, the repertoire was profiled, and TCRdb retains in-frame clones only, with some absent. The sample holds 200,000 to 250,000 clones; 85% to 95% are singletons and the top ten take more than 0.8%. This chain links TRBV18 with TRBJ1-3; a weak D match, TRBD1 (5 bases). The TCR sequence derives from an adult in good health. Sequencing was performed on peripheral blood, taken on day 0 of MenACWY control vaccination. CDR3 protein: CASSRGTSTIFSGNTIYF. DNA for the CDR3: TGTGCCAGCTCTCGAGGGACCTCTACGATCTTCTCTGGAAACACCATATATTTT.